This TCR beta chain was found in a study of glioma-infiltrating T cells after dendritic cell vaccination. Study details: Samples are from glioblastoma patients in Phase I and II dendritic cell vaccine trials. Autologous tumor lysate-pulsed dendritic cell vaccination was given between the early 2000s and the early 2010s.

Profiled with immunoSEQ multiplex PCR; TCRdb holds only in-frame clones, not every one. The sample comprises roughly 100,000 clones, about 83% of which are singletons, and 2.5% to 3% rests with the top ten. The CDR3 extends over 14 amino acids. CDR1 and CDR2 (germline): SQVTM, ANQGSEA. V lost 6 bases and J 3 bases, leaving 18 bases between the germline ends. The TCR was taken from a human donor with glioblastoma. The genes are TRBV29-1 and TRBJ2-7; D is possibly TRBD2 (5 bases). Sequences were derived from blood, sampled before dendritic cell vaccination. Here the CDR3 DNA reads TGCAGCGTGGTTTTATATTTGGAGGTCTACGAGCAGTACTTC. This encodes CSVVLYLEVYEQYF.